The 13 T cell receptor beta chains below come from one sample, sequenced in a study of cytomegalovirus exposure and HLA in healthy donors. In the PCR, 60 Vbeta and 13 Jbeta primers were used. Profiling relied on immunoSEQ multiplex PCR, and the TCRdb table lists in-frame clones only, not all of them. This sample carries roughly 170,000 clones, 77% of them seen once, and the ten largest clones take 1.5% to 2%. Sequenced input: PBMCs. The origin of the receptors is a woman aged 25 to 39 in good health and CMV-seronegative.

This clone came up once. The DNA for the CDR3 is TGTGCCAGCAGCAGGTCACTAGCGGGGAAAGAGACCCAGTACTTC. This encodes CASSRSLAGKETQYF. The chain carries TRBV7-9 and TRBJ2-5; 10 bases are shared with TRBD2. The V gene's germline CDR1 is SEHNR and CDR2 FQNEAQ (reference sequence). The V and J ends lost 5 bases and 3 bases, in that order; junction bases with no gene match: 6. This CDR3 region has 15 residues.

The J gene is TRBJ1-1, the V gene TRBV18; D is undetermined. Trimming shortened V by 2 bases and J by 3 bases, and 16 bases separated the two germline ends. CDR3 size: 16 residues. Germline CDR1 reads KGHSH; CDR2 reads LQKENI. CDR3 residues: CASSPSRRGLDTEAFF. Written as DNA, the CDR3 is TGTGCCAGCTCACCAAGTAGACGGGGTTTGGACACTGAAGCTTTCTTT. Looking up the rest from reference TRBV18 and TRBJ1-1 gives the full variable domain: NAGVMQNPRHLVRRRGQEARLRCSPMKGHSHVYWYRQLPEEGLKFMVYLQKENIIDESGMPKERFSAEFPKEGPSILRIQQVVRGDSAAYFCASSPSRRGLDTEAFFGQGTRLTVV.

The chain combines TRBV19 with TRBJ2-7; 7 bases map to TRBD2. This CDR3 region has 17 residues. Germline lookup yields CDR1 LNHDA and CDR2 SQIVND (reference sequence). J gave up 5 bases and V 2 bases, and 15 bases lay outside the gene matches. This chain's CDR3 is CASSISTSASTLNEQYF. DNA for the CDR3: TGTGCCAGTAGTATATCCACTAGCGCGTCGACTCTAAACGAGCAGTACTTC.

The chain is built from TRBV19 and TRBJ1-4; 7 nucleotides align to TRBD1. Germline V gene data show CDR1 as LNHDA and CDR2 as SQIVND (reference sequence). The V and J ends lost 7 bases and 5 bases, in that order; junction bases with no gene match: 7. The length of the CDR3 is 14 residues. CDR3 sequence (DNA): TGTGCCAGTACCCGGGGGGGACAGAATGAAAAACTGTTTTTT. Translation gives CASTRGGQNEKLFF.

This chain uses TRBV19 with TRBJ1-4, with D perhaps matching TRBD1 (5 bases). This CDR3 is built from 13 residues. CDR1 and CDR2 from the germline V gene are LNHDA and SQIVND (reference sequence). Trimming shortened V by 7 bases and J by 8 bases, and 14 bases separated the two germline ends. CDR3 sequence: CASIGWGREKLFF. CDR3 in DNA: TGTGCCAGTATCGGATGGGGCCGAGAAAAACTGTTTTTT.

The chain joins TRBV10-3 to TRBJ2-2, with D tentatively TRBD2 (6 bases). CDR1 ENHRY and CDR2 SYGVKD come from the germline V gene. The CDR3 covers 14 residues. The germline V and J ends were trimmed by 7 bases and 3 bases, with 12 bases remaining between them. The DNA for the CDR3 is TGTGCCATCAAGGGGACGGGAGACACCGGGGAGCTGTTTTTT. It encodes CAIKGTGDTGELFF.

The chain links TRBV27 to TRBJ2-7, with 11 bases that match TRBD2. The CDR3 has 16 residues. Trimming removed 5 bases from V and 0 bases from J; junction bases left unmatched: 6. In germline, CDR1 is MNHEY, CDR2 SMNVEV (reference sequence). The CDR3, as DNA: TGTGCCAGCAGTCCCTCTAGCGGGGGGATCTCCTACGAGCAGTACTTC. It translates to CASSPSSGGISYEQYF.

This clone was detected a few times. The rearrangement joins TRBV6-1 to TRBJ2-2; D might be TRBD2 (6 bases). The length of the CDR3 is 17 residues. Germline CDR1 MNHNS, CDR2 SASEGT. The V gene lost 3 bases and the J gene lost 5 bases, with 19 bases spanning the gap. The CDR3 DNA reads TGTGCCAGCAGTGATGTTGGAGTAGCGGTTCATACCGGGGAGCTGTTTTTT. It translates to CASSDVGVAVHTGELFF.

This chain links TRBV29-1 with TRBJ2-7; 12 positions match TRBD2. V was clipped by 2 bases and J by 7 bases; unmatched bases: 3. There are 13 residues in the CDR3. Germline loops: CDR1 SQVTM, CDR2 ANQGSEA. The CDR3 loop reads CSVELAGGREQYF. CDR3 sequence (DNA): TGCAGCGTTGAACTAGCGGGAGGGCGAGAGCAGTACTTC.

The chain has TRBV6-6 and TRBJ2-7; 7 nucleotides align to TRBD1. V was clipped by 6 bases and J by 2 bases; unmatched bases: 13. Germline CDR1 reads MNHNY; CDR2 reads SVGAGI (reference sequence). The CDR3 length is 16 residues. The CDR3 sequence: CASSYLRDSETYEQYF. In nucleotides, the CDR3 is TGTGCCAGCAGCTACCTCCGGGACAGCGAAACCTACGAGCAGTACTTC.

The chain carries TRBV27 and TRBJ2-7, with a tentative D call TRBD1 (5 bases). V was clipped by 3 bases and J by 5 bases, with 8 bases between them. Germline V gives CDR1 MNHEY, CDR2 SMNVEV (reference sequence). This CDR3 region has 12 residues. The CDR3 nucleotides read TGTGCCAGCAGTTTTGTGGGGCACGAGCAGTACTTC. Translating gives CASSFVGHEQYF.

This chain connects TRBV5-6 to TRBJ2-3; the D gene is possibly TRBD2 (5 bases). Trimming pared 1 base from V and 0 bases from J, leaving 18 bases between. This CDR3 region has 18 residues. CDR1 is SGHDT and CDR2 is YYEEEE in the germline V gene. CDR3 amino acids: CASSLWRRYSLSTDTQYF. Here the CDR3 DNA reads TGTGCCAGCAGCTTGTGGAGGCGGTACAGCTTAAGCACAGATACGCAGTATTTT.

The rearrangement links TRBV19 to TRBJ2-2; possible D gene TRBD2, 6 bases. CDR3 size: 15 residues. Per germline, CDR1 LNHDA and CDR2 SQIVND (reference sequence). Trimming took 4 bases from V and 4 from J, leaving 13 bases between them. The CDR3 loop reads CASSKGLGFTGELFF. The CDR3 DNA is TGTGCCAGTAGTAAGGGACTGGGGTTCACCGGGGAGCTGTTTTTT.